The subject of this entry is one T cell receptor (beta chain). This CDR3 has 15 amino acids. Trimming took 5 bases from V and 3 from J; bases not matched to a gene: 7. Germline V gene lookup returns CDR1 SGHNT and CDR2 YENEEA. Chain pairing is unknown; alpha and beta were sequenced separately. Libraries were prepared by immunoSEQ multiplex PCR; TCRdb keeps only in-frame clonotypes and omits some of them. The data hold 70,000 to 95,000 clones, with just over 90% observed a single time. The data originate from a study of T cells in tuberculosis. Study-level background: Sequenced TCRs come from CD1B-GMM tetramer-binding T cells.

After thawing and overnight rest, PBMC were stained with GMM-loaded CD1B tetramer, viability dye and anti-CD3 for sorting. CD1B tetramers were loaded with Rhodococcus equi-derived C32 glucose monomycolate. Overall study findings and caveats: The stringent gate may have excluded weak CD1B-GMM tetramer binders.

The clonotype originates from an adult woman with latent tuberculosis. The chain links TRBV11-3 to TRBJ2-7, with TRBD1 matching over 10 bases. Material for sequencing was CD1b-GMM tetramer-negative cells sorted from PBMCs. Written as DNA, the CDR3 is TGTGCCAGCAGCGACACGGGACAGGGGATCTACGAGCAGTACTTC. It is translated as CASSDTGQGIYEQYF. Looking up the rest from reference TRBV11-3 and TRBJ2-7 gives the full variable domain: EAGVVQSPRYKIIEKKQPVAFWCNPISGHNTLYWYLQNLGQGPELLIRYENEEAVDDSQLPKDRFSAERLKGVDSTLKIQPAELGDSAVYLCASSDTGQGIYEQYFGPGTRLTVT.